The rows below give T cell receptor beta chains drawn from one sample of a study of blood T cell repertoires in COVID-19. Method: immunoSEQ multiplex PCR; TCRdb's copy keeps in-frame clones and lacks some. This table holds 150,000 to 200,000 clones, 70% to 90% found once. The sample taken for sequencing was peripheral blood. The origin of the receptors is a man aged 35 to 55 with active or convalescent COVID-19. The CDR3 runs from the conserved cysteine through the conserved F or W. The order of the fields is clone size, J gene, D gene, V gene, CDR3 DNA, CDR3 protein. The D gene is left open where the match is weak. Size values are once, few and many counts, or a class for expanded clones, and some rows have none.

>.|TRBJ2-7|TRBD1|TRBV7-8
TGTGCCAGCAGCTTCACCCGACTCGGGACAGGGGATGAGCAGTACTTC
CASSFTRLGTGDEQYF
>.|TRBJ1-1|TRBD1|TRBV7-9
TGTGCCAGCAGCTTCCCGGGACAGACTATGAACACTGAAGCTTTCTTT
CASSFPGQTMNTEAFF
>.|TRBJ2-2|TRBD2|TRBV5-4
TGTGCCAGCAGGGCCAAGCGGGACGGGGCCGGGGAGCTGTTTTTT
CASRAKRDGAGELFF
>.|TRBJ2-3|.|TRBV20-1
TGCAGTGCTAGAGTAGTAGATACGCAGTATTTT
CSARVVDTQYF
>few|TRBJ1-2|TRBD1|TRBV27
TGTGCCAGCAGGAGGGGACAGGGATCCGGCTACACCTTC
CASRRGQGSGYTF
>.|TRBJ1-5|.|TRBV6-5
TGTGCCAGCAGTTACGCCGAGAAGAATAGCAATCAGCCCCAGCATTTT
CASSYAEKNSNQPQHF
>.|TRBJ2-5|TRBD2|TRBV9
TGTGCCAGCAGCTCCGGGGTTACTAGCGGGGGGGAAGAGACCCAGTACTTC
CASSSGVTSGGEETQYF
>.|TRBJ1-1|.|TRBV19
TGTGCCAGTATGGAGTTCACTGAAGCTTTCTTT
CASMEFTEAFF
>.|TRBJ1-4|.|TRBV5-1
TGCGCCAGCAGCTTGGATGTCCGGGTCGGGACAACTAATGAAAAACTGTTTTTT
CASSLDVRVGTTNEKLFF
>few|TRBJ2-7|.|TRBV18
TGTGCCAGCTCACCTCTCCGGGGGAACGAGCAGTACTTC
CASSPLRGNEQYF
>.|TRBJ2-1|TRBD2|TRBV4-2
TGTGCCAGCAGCCCGGTGACTAGCGGGGGGGCTGGTTACAATGAGCAGTTCTTC
CASSPVTSGGAGYNEQFF
>.|TRBJ2-1|TRBD1|TRBV5-1
TGCGCCAGCAGCTTGCAAGGACAGGGTGTAAATGAGCAGTTCTTC
CASSLQGQGVNEQFF
>.|TRBJ1-1|.|TRBV30
TGTGCCTGGAGTGTAAGAGTGAACACTGAAGCTTTCTTT
CAWSVRVNTEAFF
>once|TRBJ2-3|.|TRBV3-1/TRBV3-2
TGTGCCAGCAGCCCTACTCCCGATTCAAATACGCAGTATTTT
CASSPTPDSNTQYF
>.|TRBJ2-3|.|TRBV3-1/TRBV3-2
TGTGCCAGCAGCCAAGGGGGCAGTAGCACAGATACGCAGTATTTT
CASSQGGSSTDTQYF
>.|TRBJ1-4|TRBD1|TRBV4-3
TGCGCCAGCAGCCAAGATTACAGGGGGCGCGAAAAACTGTTTTTT
CASSQDYRGREKLFF
>.|TRBJ1-6|.|TRBV9
TGTGCCAGCAGCGCAGGGGTCGGGCATAATTCACCCCTCCACTTT
CASSAGVGHNSPLHF
>.|TRBJ1-5|TRBD1|TRBV2
TGTGCCAGCACCACCGGGACAGGGGTTACTCAGCCCCAGCATTTT
CASTTGTGVTQPQHF
>.|TRBJ1-2|TRBD1|TRBV6-5
TGTGCCAGCAGTCGTCGTCAGGGGGACTATGGCTACACCTTC
CASSRRQGDYGYTF
>.|TRBJ2-5|.|TRBV7-8
TGTGCCAGCAGCTCCTGGGTCAGGGGGGAAGAGACCCAGTACTTC
CASSSWVRGEETQYF
>.|TRBJ1-5|TRBD1|TRBV4-2
TGTGCCAGCAGCCCCCGATCTACAGGGGAGCGTCAGCCCCAGCATTTT
CASSPRSTGERQPQHF
>.|TRBJ2-5|TRBD1|TRBV6-5
TGTGCCAGCCGCGCAGACAGGGCAGAGGGGGAGACCCAGTACTTC
CASRADRAEGETQYF
>.|TRBJ1-1|TRBD1|TRBV7-2
TGTGCCAGCAGCTTTCTGAGACAGGGAATTGAAGCTTTCTTT
CASSFLRQGIEAFF
>.|TRBJ1-6|.|TRBV21-1
TGTGCCAGCACCCTAATCGGGGATTCGGCCCTCCACTTT
CASTLIGDSALHF
>.|TRBJ2-5|TRBD2|TRBV9
TGTGCCAGCAGCGCTAGCGGGGGTGGGGAGACCCAGTACTTC
CASSASGGGETQYF
>.|TRBJ1-1|.|TRBV19
TGTGCCAGTAGTGTCAGTTTAACCACTGAAGCTTTCTTT
CASSVSLTTEAFF
>.|TRBJ1-2|.|TRBV21-1
TGTGCCAGCAGCAAAAGGGGCACGGTGACTAACTATGGCTACACCTTC
CASSKRGTVTNYGYTF
>.|TRBJ1-2|TRBD1|TRBV6-2/TRBV6-3
TGTGCCAGCAGTTACGCAGGGGGCTCCTATGGCTACACCTTC
CASSYAGGSYGYTF
>.|TRBJ1-1|.|TRBV30
TGTGCCTGGTCACAGGGATTCGACACTGAAGCTTTCTTT
CAWSQGFDTEAFF
>.|TRBJ2-6|.|TRBV19
TGTGCCAGTAGTTTAAGACTGATCTCTGGGGCCAACGTCCTGACTTTC
CASSLRLISGANVLTF
>.|TRBJ1-4|TRBD1|TRBV9
TGTGCCAGCAGCGCTCAGGGGGCGCCCAATGAAAAACTGTTTTTT
CASSAQGAPNEKLFF
>.|TRBJ1-5|TRBD1|TRBV7-9
TGTGCCAGCAGCATAGGGACAGGGGTAATTCAGCCCCAGCATTTT
CASSIGTGVIQPQHF
>.|TRBJ1-1|.|TRBV20-1
TGCAGTGCTAGTTGGCCACCGAACACTGAAGCTTTCTTT
CSASWPPNTEAFF
>once|TRBJ2-3|TRBD1|TRBV19
TGTGCCAGTAGTATAGGACTAAGGGACAGGGCTCCGGGGGACACAGATACGCAGTATTTT
CASSIGLRDRAPGDTDTQYF
>.|TRBJ1-1|.|TRBV5-1
TGCGCCAGCAGCTTGGTCGTGGGGCGCAACACTGAAGCTTTCTTT
CASSLVVGRNTEAFF
>.|TRBJ1-3|TRBD1|TRBV11-2
TGTGCCAGCAGCCACATCGGGGACAGGGGAAACTCTGGAAACACCATATATTTT
CASSHIGDRGNSGNTIYF
>.|TRBJ1-2|TRBD1|TRBV7-9
TGTGCCAGCAGCCCTACGACAGGGGAGAAGAATGGCTACACCTTC
CASSPTTGEKNGYTF
>once|TRBJ2-2|.|TRBV5-1
TGCGCCAGCAGCTTGGATGCAGGGGTTAACACCGGGGAGCTGTTTTTT
CASSLDAGVNTGELFF
>.|TRBJ1-3|TRBD1|TRBV30
TGTGCCTGGAGACAGGGGCCCTCTGGAAACACCATATATTTT
CAWRQGPSGNTIYF
>.|TRBJ1-1|.|TRBV3-1/TRBV3-2
TGTGCCAGCAGCTCAGGGGCAGGGAACACTGAAGCTTTCTTT
CASSSGAGNTEAFF